This T cell receptor beta chain was profiled in a study of T cells after yellow fever vaccination. Study-wide results and caveats: Most primary-vaccination clones reappeared after the booster (approximately 95% CD4, approximately 88% CD8). FACS-sorted repertoires could harbor abundant contaminating bulk-population clonotypes. Few clonotypes appeared in both CD4 and CD8 compartments.

TCRdb processed the 5' RACE reads anew with MiXCR; each CDR3 protein has one entry. The sample contains around 310,000 distinct CDR3 sequences, roughly 8.7% of which appear only once. Comments on this clonotype: No antigen is known for it.

The CDR3 runs to 15 residues. Germline V CDR1 and CDR2: LGHNA, YSLEER. Trimming at V came to 6 bases and at J to 4 bases, leaving 8 bases not matched to a gene. The source was PBMCs, collected on the day of the first yellow fever vaccination. The V and J genes are TRBV4-3 and TRBJ2-3; 9 bases are a match to TRBD2. This receptor was taken from a young man who received the YFV17D yellow fever vaccine. CDR3 nucleotide sequence: TGCGCCAGCAGGGATTTTAGCGGGGGACCAGATACGCAGTATTTT. This translates into CASRDFSGGPDTQYF.